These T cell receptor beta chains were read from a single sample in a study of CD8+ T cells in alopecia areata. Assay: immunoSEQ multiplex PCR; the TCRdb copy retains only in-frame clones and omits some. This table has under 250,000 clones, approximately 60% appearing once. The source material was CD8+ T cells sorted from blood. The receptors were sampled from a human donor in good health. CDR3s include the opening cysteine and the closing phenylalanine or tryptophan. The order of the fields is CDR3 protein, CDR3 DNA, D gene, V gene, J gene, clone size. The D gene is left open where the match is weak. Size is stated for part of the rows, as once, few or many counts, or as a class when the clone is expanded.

cdr3_aa: CASSSGGETQYF
cdr3_nt: TGTGCCAGCAGCTCAGGGGGGGAGACCCAGTACTTC
d_call: -
v_call: TRBV11-2
j_call: TRBJ2-5
clone_size: -

cdr3_aa: CASAQGGQPQHF
cdr3_nt: TGTGCCAGCGCACAGGGCGGTCAGCCCCAGCATTTT
d_call: -
v_call: TRBV27
j_call: TRBJ1-5
clone_size: -

cdr3_aa: CASSDTGELFF
cdr3_nt: TGTGCCAGCAGCGACACCGGGGAGCTGTTTTTT
d_call: -
v_call: TRBV7-8
j_call: TRBJ2-2
clone_size: -

cdr3_aa: CATSSRVTGELFF
cdr3_nt: TGTGCCACCAGCAGCAGAGTAACCGGGGAGCTGTTTTTT
d_call: -
v_call: TRBV15
j_call: TRBJ2-2
clone_size: -

cdr3_aa: CAWSQQQGPREKLFF
cdr3_nt: TGTGCCTGGAGCCAGCAACAGGGGCCGAGGGAAAAACTGTTTTTT
d_call: TRBD1
v_call: TRBV30
j_call: TRBJ1-4
clone_size: once

cdr3_aa: CASSLYPDRPNTEAFF
cdr3_nt: TGTGCCAGTAGTTTATACCCCGACAGGCCGAACACTGAAGCTTTCTTT
d_call: -
v_call: TRBV19
j_call: TRBJ1-1
clone_size: few

cdr3_aa: CASSQTPNYEQYF
cdr3_nt: TGTGCCAGCAGCCAGACACCTAACTACGAGCAGTACTTC
d_call: -
v_call: TRBV7-9
j_call: TRBJ2-7
clone_size: few

cdr3_aa: CSVYDRVDEQYF
cdr3_nt: TGCAGCGTTTACGACAGGGTGGACGAGCAGTACTTC
d_call: TRBD1
v_call: TRBV29-1
j_call: TRBJ2-7
clone_size: once

cdr3_aa: CASSVYSDLTDTQYF
cdr3_nt: TGTGCCAGCAGCGTATACAGCGACCTCACAGATACGCAGTATTTT
d_call: -
v_call: TRBV9
j_call: TRBJ2-3
clone_size: -

cdr3_aa: CATSEADTQYF
cdr3_nt: TGTGCCACCAGCGAGGCAGATACGCAGTATTTT
d_call: -
v_call: TRBV15
j_call: TRBJ2-3
clone_size: -

cdr3_aa: CASRPRTGRLYNEQFF
cdr3_nt: TGTGCCAGCAGGCCGAGGACAGGGCGCCTTTACAATGAGCAGTTCTTC
d_call: TRBD1
v_call: TRBV11-2
j_call: TRBJ2-1
clone_size: few

cdr3_aa: CASSERQGAHEQYF
cdr3_nt: TGCGCCAGCAGTGAGAGACAGGGGGCTCACGAGCAGTACTTC
d_call: TRBD1
v_call: TRBV5-1
j_call: TRBJ2-7
clone_size: -

cdr3_aa: CASSFMPTGTREQYF
cdr3_nt: TGTGCCAGCAGCTTTATGCCCACAGGGACTAGGGAGCAGTACTTC
d_call: TRBD2
v_call: TRBV7-9
j_call: TRBJ2-7
clone_size: few

cdr3_aa: CASSWGTAINEKLFF
cdr3_nt: TGTGCCAGCAGTTGGGGGACAGCCATTAATGAAAAACTGTTTTTT
d_call: TRBD1
v_call: TRBV5-6
j_call: TRBJ1-4
clone_size: few

cdr3_aa: CASSFGADTQYF
cdr3_nt: TGTGCCAGCAGCTTTGGCGCAGATACGCAGTATTTT
d_call: -
v_call: TRBV5-6
j_call: TRBJ2-3
clone_size: -

cdr3_aa: CASSIGGPGELFF
cdr3_nt: TGTGCCAGTAGTATCGGGGGGCCCGGGGAGCTGTTTTTT
d_call: -
v_call: TRBV19
j_call: TRBJ2-2
clone_size: few

cdr3_aa: CSVTYNEQFF
cdr3_nt: TGCAGCGTTACGTACAATGAGCAGTTCTTC
d_call: -
v_call: TRBV29-1
j_call: TRBJ2-1
clone_size: -

cdr3_aa: CASRSLGYTF
cdr3_nt: TGTGCCAGCAGGTCTCTGGGCTACACCTTC
d_call: -
v_call: TRBV6-4
j_call: TRBJ1-2
clone_size: -

cdr3_aa: CASSLALVGGGEAFF
cdr3_nt: TGTGCCAGCAGCTTAGCGCTTGTAGGGGGCGGAGAAGCTTTCTTT
d_call: TRBD1
v_call: TRBV7-9
j_call: TRBJ1-1
clone_size: -

cdr3_aa: CASSQATSGGMDTGELFF
cdr3_nt: TGTGCCAGCAGCCAAGCGACTAGCGGGGGAATGGACACCGGGGAGCTGTTTTTT
d_call: TRBD2
v_call: TRBV5-4
j_call: TRBJ2-2
clone_size: few

cdr3_aa: CSGDTNTGELFF
cdr3_nt: TGCAGCGGTGACACGAACACCGGGGAGCTGTTTTTT
d_call: -
v_call: TRBV29-1
j_call: TRBJ2-2
clone_size: few

cdr3_aa: CSAANTGELFF
cdr3_nt: TGCAGTGCCGCGAACACCGGGGAGCTGTTTTTT
d_call: -
v_call: TRBV20-1
j_call: TRBJ2-2
clone_size: once

cdr3_aa: CASSSPDQPQHF
cdr3_nt: TGTGCCAGCAGCTCCCCAGATCAGCCCCAGCATTTT
d_call: -
v_call: TRBV7-9
j_call: TRBJ1-5
clone_size: once

cdr3_aa: CATSSKRGGRETQYF
cdr3_nt: TGTGCCACCAGCAGCAAGCGGGGGGGCCGGGAGACCCAGTACTTC
d_call: TRBD2
v_call: TRBV15
j_call: TRBJ2-5
clone_size: -

cdr3_aa: CASSQDQGRDTQYF
cdr3_nt: TGCGCCAGCAGCCAAGATCAGGGCAGGGATACGCAGTATTTT
d_call: -
v_call: TRBV4-1
j_call: TRBJ2-3
clone_size: -

cdr3_aa: CASSPRSGRESYEQYF
cdr3_nt: TGTGCCAGCTCACCGAGATCCGGACGGGAGTCCTACGAGCAGTACTTC
d_call: -
v_call: TRBV18
j_call: TRBJ2-7
clone_size: -

cdr3_aa: CASSHSTSGGAPDTQYF
cdr3_nt: TGTGCCAGCAGCCACTCGACTAGCGGGGGGGCCCCGGATACGCAGTATTTT
d_call: TRBD2
v_call: TRBV4-2
j_call: TRBJ2-3
clone_size: -

cdr3_aa: CASSYVRGVYNEQFF
cdr3_nt: TGTGCCAGCAGTTACGTGAGGGGGGTCTACAATGAGCAGTTCTTC
d_call: -
v_call: TRBV6-6
j_call: TRBJ2-1
clone_size: -

cdr3_aa: CASSQYAGFDEQYF
cdr3_nt: TGCGCCAGCAGCCAGTATGCAGGTTTCGACGAGCAGTACTTC
d_call: -
v_call: TRBV4-1
j_call: TRBJ2-7
clone_size: -

cdr3_aa: CAWSGGGTTYEQYF
cdr3_nt: TGTGCCTGGAGTGGCGGGGGGACAACCTACGAGCAGTACTTC
d_call: TRBD2
v_call: TRBV30
j_call: TRBJ2-7
clone_size: once

cdr3_aa: CASSPRGPSTDTQYF
cdr3_nt: TGCGCCAGCAGCCCCCGAGGGCCCAGCACAGATACGCAGTATTTT
d_call: -
v_call: TRBV5-1
j_call: TRBJ2-3
clone_size: -

cdr3_aa: CASSVRQGDEQYF
cdr3_nt: TGTGCCAGCAGCGTGAGGCAGGGAGACGAGCAGTACTTC
d_call: -
v_call: TRBV9
j_call: TRBJ2-7
clone_size: -

cdr3_aa: CASTSSFNYGYTF
cdr3_nt: TGTGCCAGCACCTCAAGTTTTAACTATGGCTACACCTTC
d_call: -
v_call: TRBV25-1
j_call: TRBJ1-2
clone_size: -

cdr3_aa: CASSLSGQGRAFF
cdr3_nt: TGTGCCAGCAGTTTATCGGGACAGGGGCGAGCTTTCTTT
d_call: TRBD1
v_call: TRBV27
j_call: TRBJ1-1
clone_size: -

cdr3_aa: CASSLRGQGTYEQYF
cdr3_nt: TGTGCCAGCAGCCTGAGAGGACAGGGAACCTACGAGCAGTACTTC
d_call: TRBD1
v_call: TRBV5-4
j_call: TRBJ2-7
clone_size: once

cdr3_aa: CSATGPGGEQYF
cdr3_nt: TGCAGCGCGACAGGTCCGGGAGGCGAGCAGTACTTC
d_call: -
v_call: TRBV29-1
j_call: TRBJ2-7
clone_size: few

cdr3_aa: CASSSGISTDTQYF
cdr3_nt: TGTGCCAGCAGCTCGGGGATCAGCACAGATACGCAGTATTTT
d_call: -
v_call: TRBV5-6
j_call: TRBJ2-3
clone_size: -

cdr3_aa: CASSLLTRGEQYF
cdr3_nt: TGTGCCAGCAGCCTCCTGACTAGGGGCGAGCAGTACTTC
d_call: -
v_call: TRBV13
j_call: TRBJ2-7
clone_size: few

cdr3_aa: CSVEDRERGYGYTF
cdr3_nt: TGCAGCGTTGAAGACCGGGAGAGAGGGTATGGCTACACCTTC
d_call: -
v_call: TRBV29-1
j_call: TRBJ1-2
clone_size: few

cdr3_aa: CAWSVGKGNTQYF
cdr3_nt: TGTGCCTGGAGTGTAGGCAAGGGGAATACGCAGTATTTT
d_call: -
v_call: TRBV30
j_call: TRBJ2-3
clone_size: -

cdr3_aa: CASSEAYSGNTIYF
cdr3_nt: TGTGCCAGCAGTGAAGCGTACTCTGGAAACACCATATATTTT
d_call: -
v_call: TRBV25-1
j_call: TRBJ1-3
clone_size: -

cdr3_aa: CASSQGLAGAPSYEQYF
cdr3_nt: TGCGCCAGCAGCCAAGGACTAGCGGGCGCTCCTTCCTACGAGCAGTACTTC
d_call: TRBD2
v_call: TRBV4-1
j_call: TRBJ2-7
clone_size: -

cdr3_aa: CASSLGKETQYF
cdr3_nt: TGTGCCAGCAGCTTAGGCAAAGAGACCCAGTACTTC
d_call: -
v_call: TRBV13
j_call: TRBJ2-5
clone_size: -

cdr3_aa: CASSYQGGANTEAFF
cdr3_nt: TGTGCCAGCAGCTACCAAGGTGGCGCGAACACTGAAGCTTTCTTT
d_call: -
v_call: TRBV7-9
j_call: TRBJ1-1
clone_size: -

cdr3_aa: CASRTGQEKLFF
cdr3_nt: TGTGCCAGCAGGACAGGGCAGGAAAAACTGTTTTTT
d_call: TRBD1
v_call: TRBV13
j_call: TRBJ1-4
clone_size: -

cdr3_aa: CASGLSHVNTEAFF
cdr3_nt: TGTGCTAGTGGTTTGTCCCACGTGAACACTGAAGCTTTCTTT
d_call: -
v_call: TRBV12-5
j_call: TRBJ1-1
clone_size: -

cdr3_aa: CASSLSSGQGYEQYF
cdr3_nt: TGTGCCAGCAGCTTATCCTCGGGACAGGGCTACGAGCAGTACTTC
d_call: TRBD1
v_call: TRBV11-2
j_call: TRBJ2-7
clone_size: -

cdr3_aa: CAGPGIYGYTF
cdr3_nt: TGTGCCGGTCCGGGGATCTATGGCTACACCTTC
d_call: -
v_call: TRBV30
j_call: TRBJ1-2
clone_size: -

cdr3_aa: CAWSHASNTEAFF
cdr3_nt: TGTGCCTGGAGTCACGCGAGTAACACTGAAGCTTTCTTT
d_call: -
v_call: TRBV30
j_call: TRBJ1-1
clone_size: -

cdr3_aa: CASSLGARSTDTQYF
cdr3_nt: TGTGCCAGCAGTTTAGGGGCTAGGAGCACAGATACGCAGTATTTT
d_call: -
v_call: TRBV27
j_call: TRBJ2-3
clone_size: few

cdr3_aa: CASSQEGTGLNYGYTF
cdr3_nt: TGTGCCAGCAGCCAAGAAGGGACAGGTCTAAACTATGGCTACACCTTC
d_call: TRBD1
v_call: TRBV4-1
j_call: TRBJ1-2
clone_size: -

cdr3_aa: CASTPGEGQPQHF
cdr3_nt: TGTGCCAGCACCCCTGGGGAGGGGCAGCCCCAGCATTTT
d_call: -
v_call: TRBV7-9
j_call: TRBJ1-5
clone_size: -

cdr3_aa: CSVEDGGELFF
cdr3_nt: TGCAGCGTTGAAGATGGCGGGGAGCTGTTTTTT
d_call: -
v_call: TRBV29-1
j_call: TRBJ2-2
clone_size: few